The clone carrying this T cell receptor beta chain was observed many times. Its antigen remains unidentified. If no ophthalmopathy progression occurred within 18 months, Graves' hyperthyroidism was stable. Exclusion criteria comprised uncontrolled infection, other autoimmune disease, pregnancy or lactation. Clinical symptoms, serum thyroxine, TRAb, thyroid ultrasound and orbital computed tomography established diagnosis. Germline loops: CDR1 MDHEN, CDR2 SYDVKM. V was pared by 6 bases and J by 1 base, with 10 bases between. The length of the CDR3 is 15 residues. The data were obtained in a study of T cells in Graves' hyperthyroidism and ophthalmopathy. General study findings and limits: In simple terms, a model built on 13 V-J features told ophthalmopathy apart from stable hyperthyroidism.

Using RNA transcripts as the source, TCR beta CDR3 regions were amplified. Researchers ran a first-round RT-PCR on the TCR CDR3 using the HTBI primer set. TCRdb redid the calling of the multiplex PCR reads with MiXCR, one entry per CDR3 protein. The table has 300,000 to 400,000 distinct CDR3 sequences, roughly 21% seen once. Sequencing was performed on blood. The genes are TRBV28 and TRBJ2-6; D is unclear. This receptor was obtained from a woman aged 50 to 60 with Graves' hyperthyroidism. The CDR3 sequence: CASSYFRSGANVLTF. Written as DNA, the CDR3 is TGTGCCAGCAGCTACTTTCGGTCTGGGGCCAACGTCCTGACTTTC.